One sample yielded the 28 T cell receptor beta chains listed below, sequenced in a study of cytomegalovirus exposure and HLA in healthy donors. Use of 60 Vbeta and 13 Jbeta primers characterized the PCR. The repertoire was sequenced with immunoSEQ multiplex PCR; TCRdb's copy has only in-frame clones and lacks some. The sample lists roughly 180,000 clones, about 79% seen once, with 0.65% to 0.85% in the top ten. The sequencing input was PBMCs. These receptors were obtained from a female donor in good health and CMV-seronegative.

This clone was detected a few times. The chain combines TRBV18 with TRBJ2-3; the match to TRBD2 covers 10 bases. Losses at the gene ends were 3 bases for V and 7 bases for J; bases not matched to a gene: 22. The CDR3 loop spans 20 amino acids. Germline V gene data show CDR1 as KGHSH and CDR2 as LQKENI. The CDR3 protein is CASSPDRSHRLAGLVNTQYF. DNA of the CDR3: TGTGCCAGCTCACCCGACCGAAGTCACCGACTAGCGGGCTTAGTGAATACGCAGTATTTT.

This clone was found once. The CDR3: CASSFSGGSTEAFF. The DNA of the CDR3 is TGTGCCAGCAGTTTCTCCGGAGGTAGCACTGAAGCTTTCTTT. This chain joins TRBV6-5 and TRBJ1-1; no reliable D call. The germline V and J ends were trimmed by 4 bases and 4 bases, with 13 bases remaining between them. Germline V gene lookup returns CDR1 MNHEY and CDR2 SVGAGI. The CDR3 consists of 14 residues.

The DNA for the CDR3 is TGTGCCAGCAGCCGCATAGCGGGAGTAAGGTCAGGAGAGACCCAGTACTTC. This encodes CASSRIAGVRSGETQYF. The chain employs TRBV7-9 and TRBJ2-5; 9 bases agree with TRBD2. Germline CDR1 SEHNR, CDR2 FQNEAQ (reference sequence). The length of the CDR3 is 17 residues. V dropped 5 bases and J dropped 4; count of bases not matched to a gene: 14.

There are a few counts of this clone. The chain joins TRBV27 to TRBJ2-4; 7 bases line up with TRBD1. The germline gives CDR1 MNHEY, CDR2 SMNVEV (reference sequence). CDR3 size: 13 residues. The junction had 13 bases not matched to a gene; V was cut back by 4 bases and J by 16 bases. CDR3 in amino acids: CASSWTGTAVEYF. The CDR3 bases are TGTGCCAGCAGTTGGACCGGGACAGCCGTCGAATACTTC.

The V and J genes are TRBV10-2 and TRBJ2-7; a weak D match, TRBD2 (5 bases). The CDR3 is made up of 13 amino acids. From germline, CDR1 is WSHSY and CDR2 SAAADI. The germline V and J ends were trimmed by 3 bases and 3 bases, with 9 bases remaining between them. The CDR3 loop reads CASSDASLYEQYF. The CDR3 DNA sequence: TGCGCCAGCAGTGATGCTAGCCTCTACGAGCAGTACTTC.

As regards this clone: A junction end diverges from the germline sequence, so it may reflect a read error. The chain joins TRBV7-2 to TRBJ2-1; TRBD2 matches at 9 bases. The CDR3 has 11 amino acids. Per the germline V gene, CDR1 is SGHTA and CDR2 is FQGNSA. CDR3 in DNA: TGCGCGGGAGGGGTCTACAATGAGCAGTTCTTC. Protein product: CAGGVYNEQFF.

The chain joins TRBV5-1 to TRBJ2-7, with TRBD2 identical over 8 bases. Germline trimming cut 0 bases from V and 5 bases from J; bases unmatched to any gene: 4. Per the germline V gene, CDR1 is SGHRS and CDR2 is YFSETQ. The CDR3 runs 14 residues. The CDR3 region has the DNA TGCGCCAGCAGCTTGGAAAGCGGGAGCCACGAGCAGTACTTC. This encodes CASSLESGSHEQYF.

This chain uses TRBV6-1 with TRBJ2-7, with D perhaps TRBD2 (6 bases). CDR3 length: 14 residues. CDR1 is MNHNS, CDR2 SASEGT, per germline. V dropped 7 bases and J dropped 0 bases, with 13 bases sitting between them. CDR3 bases: TGTGCCAGCATGGTAATAGCGGCCTCCTACGAGCAGTACTTC. Its protein product is CASMVIAASYEQYF.

The rearrangement links TRBV11-3 to TRBJ2-7, with a tentative D call TRBD1 (5 bases). From germline, CDR1 is SGHNT and CDR2 YENEEA. V shed 5 bases and J shed 6 bases, with 14 bases lying between them. The CDR3 is 13 residues long. CDR3: CASSASQGSEQYF. The CDR3 coding sequence is TGTGCCAGCAGCGCCTCTCAGGGTTCCGAGCAGTACTTC.

This clone was seen only a few times. The chain couples TRBV7-8 to TRBJ2-2; 8 bases line up with TRBD2. Looked up from germline, CDR1 is SGHVS and CDR2 is FQNEAQ. V lost 2 bases, J lost 6 bases, and 5 bases stayed unmatched. This CDR3 comprises 15 residues. CDR3 DNA: TGTGCCAGCAGCTTACGTCCGGGGGGGGCCGGGGAGCTGTTTTTT. The encoded protein is CASSLRPGGAGELFF.

A few counts support this clone. The DNA of the CDR3 is TGCAGCGCTTCGACAGGGAGTTTCACTGAAGCTTTCTTT. Protein product: CSASTGSFTEAFF. The rearrangement uses TRBV29-1 and TRBJ1-1; 7 bases are shared with TRBD1. The CDR3 spans 13 residues. Germline assignment: CDR1 SQVTM and CDR2 ANQGSEA. V dropped 7 bases and J dropped 4; count of bases not matched to a gene: 9.

This chain joins TRBV19 and TRBJ1-1, with D possibly matching TRBD1 (5 bases). From germline, CDR1 is LNHDA and CDR2 SQIVND (reference sequence). Trimming left V 5 bases short and J 0 bases short, with 7 bases between. The CDR3 has 13 residues. CDR3 in amino acids: CASSSGMNTEAFF. DNA for the CDR3: TGTGCCAGTAGTTCAGGGATGAACACTGAAGCTTTCTTT.

The chain carries TRBV28 and TRBJ1-2; D is unclear. The germline CDR1 and CDR2 sequences are MDHEN and SYDVKM. Trimming took off 2 bases at V and 4 bases at J, with 20 bases between the two ends. This CDR3 region has 17 residues. The CDR3 nucleotides are TGTGCCAGCAGTTTAAGTCCCACATCCCCATATCGCTATGGCTACACCTTC. Residues: CASSLSPTSPYRYGYTF.

The gene calls are TRBV18 and TRBJ1-1; a possible D gene is TRBD1 (5 bases). The CDR3 runs 13 residues. The ends were cut back, 2 bases at V and 10 bases at J, with 14 bases in the middle. Looked up from germline, CDR1 is KGHSH and CDR2 is LQKENI. The CDR3 DNA follows: TGTGCCAGCTCACCAATCGAACGTCAGGGAGCTTTCTTT. This codes for CASSPIERQGAFF.

This clone occurred a few times. This chain links TRBV2 with TRBJ1-2; D gene ambiguous. Germline CDR1 reads SNHLY; CDR2 reads FYNNEI. Trimming left V 2 bases short and J 2 bases short, with 3 bases between. The CDR3 is 12 amino acids. The CDR3 sequence: CASSEQNYGYTF. CDR3 sequence (DNA): TGTGCCAGCAGTGAACAGAACTATGGCTACACCTTC. Full variable domain (rest looked up from reference TRBV2 and TRBJ1-2): EPEVTQTPSHQVTQMGQEVILRCVPISNHLYFYWYRQILGQKVEFLVSFYNNEISEKSEIFDDQFSVERPDGSNFTLKIRSTKLEDSAMYFCASSEQNYGYTFGSGTRLTVV.

The chain carries TRBV6-1 and TRBJ2-3; the D gene is possibly TRBD2 (6 bases). Looked up from germline, CDR1 is MNHNS and CDR2 is SASEGT. Trimming took off 4 bases at V and 10 bases at J, with 15 bases between the two ends. The length of the CDR3 is 13 residues. The CDR3 spells CASSGPPGTPQYF. The CDR3 DNA follows: TGTGCCAGCAGTGGACCTCCGGGGACTCCGCAGTATTTT.

The chain links TRBV7-9 to TRBJ1-4, with D perhaps matching TRBD1 (6 bases). The CDR3 loop spans 16 amino acids. The V end was cut by 6 bases, the J end by 3 bases, with 17 bases between. Germline values: CDR1 SEHNR, CDR2 FQNEAQ (reference sequence). CDR3 protein: CASSYGQSRANEKLFF. The CDR3 DNA is TGTGCCAGCAGTTACGGACAGTCTCGAGCTAATGAAAAACTGTTTTTT. Combining the CDR3 with reference TRBV7-9 and TRBJ1-4 gives the whole variable domain DTGVSQNPRHKITKRGQNVTFRCDPISEHNRLYWYRQTLGQGPEFLTYFQNEAQLEKSRLLSDRFSAERPKGSFSTLEIQRTEQGDSAMYLCASSYGQSRANEKLFFGSGTQLSVL.

The chain employs TRBV4-3 and TRBJ1-3; no clear D gene. Trimming stripped 1 base from V and 4 bases from J, with 8 bases between. The CDR3 spans 14 residues. The germline CDR1 and CDR2 sequences are LGHNA and YSLEER. The CDR3 DNA follows: TGCGCCAGCAGCCAAGCGTCGGAGGGAAACACCATATATTTT. It specifies CASSQASEGNTIYF.

The chain combines TRBV7-2 with TRBJ2-3; 10 bases are a match to TRBD2. V dropped 5 bases and J dropped 4; count of bases not matched to a gene: 3. The germline V gene has CDR1 SGHTA and CDR2 FQGNSA. CDR3 size: 14 residues. The DNA of the CDR3 is TGTGCCAGCAGCCTTACTAGCGGGGCAGATACGCAGTATTTT. It translates to CASSLTSGADTQYF.

Regarding this clone: An end of the junction does not agree with germline; a read error may underlie this. For the CDR3, the DNA is TGCAGCGCCGGACAAACAGGGGTGGGTGAGCAGCTCTTC. It encodes CSAGQTGVGEQLF. The chain joins TRBV29-1 to TRBJ2-1; TRBD1 matches at 7 bases. The V gene's germline CDR1 is SQVTM and CDR2 ANQGSEA. The CDR3 spans 13 residues.

The chain links TRBV6-5 to TRBJ1-4; D might be TRBD1 (6 bases). Trimming took off 2 bases at V and 10 bases at J, with 20 bases between the two ends. The germline gives CDR1 MNHEY, CDR2 SVGAGI. There are 16 residues in the CDR3. Here the CDR3 DNA reads TGTGCCAGCAGTTACAGGGCAGGGGTTAACGTTGGAAAACTGTTTTTT. Translation gives CASSYRAGVNVGKLFF.

This clone was detected only a few times. The chain combines TRBV9 with TRBJ1-1; 9 bases are a match to TRBD1. The germline V gene encodes CDR1 SGDLS and CDR2 YYNGEE. With V trimmed by 3 bases and J by 5 bases, 5 bases remained unmatched. The CDR3 spans 14 residues. The CDR3 nucleotides are TGTGCCAGCAGCGCAATGACAGGGGGTACTGAAGCTTTCTTT. Translated: CASSAMTGGTEAFF.

This clone was counted only a few times. This chain joins TRBV5-8 and TRBJ2-7; the D is unclear. Trimming shortened V by 4 bases and J by 6 bases, and 5 bases separated the two germline ends. CDR3 length: 10 amino acids. The germline CDR1 and CDR2 sequences are SGHTS and YDEGEE. CDR3 loop: CASSPGEQYF. CDR3 sequence (DNA): TGTGCCAGCAGCCCGGGCGAGCAGTACTTC.

This sequence joins TRBV5-8 and TRBJ2-7; TRBD2 matches 7 bases. Trimming cost V 1 base and J 3 bases; bases outside gene matches: 7. Germline CDR1 SGHTS, CDR2 YDEGEE. The CDR3 sequence is 15 residues long. In DNA, the CDR3 is TGTGCCAGCAGCTTGCGCGGGACTACTGTCTACGAGCAGTACTTC. Protein: CASSLRGTTVYEQYF.

The CDR3 DNA reads TGTGCCAGCAGCCCGCGCTGGGCGTACGCCTCCTACGAGCAGTACTTC. Translating gives CASSPRWAYASYEQYF. This rearrangement joins TRBV7-9 to TRBJ2-7, with D unresolved. V was cut by 5 bases and J by 0 bases, with 17 bases left in between. The CDR3 has 16 amino acids. Germline lookup yields CDR1 SEHNR and CDR2 FQNEAQ (reference sequence). Drawing the rest from reference TRBV7-9 and TRBJ2-7, the complete variable domain is DTGVSQNPRHKITKRGQNVTFRCDPISEHNRLYWYRQTLGQGPEFLTYFQNEAQLEKSRLLSDRFSAERPKGSFSTLEIQRTEQGDSAMYLCASSPRWAYASYEQYFGPGTRLTVT.

J is TRBJ2-3 and V is TRBV21-1; the D segment call TRBD2 is taken from the table without a DNA check. TRBV21-1 counts as a pseudogene. The CDR3 contains 17 residues. The CDR3 nucleotides read TGTGCCAGCAGCATGTCTCTAGCGGGACTGGGCGCAGATACGCAGTATTTT. This gives the protein CASSMSLAGLGADTQYF.

The DNA for the CDR3 is TGTGCCAGCAGCTTGGAAGAGGTGAAGTCCTACGAGCAGTACTTC. This gives the protein CASSLEEVKSYEQYF. This chain joins TRBV5-5 and TRBJ2-7; no definite D call. V lost 0 bases to trimming and J lost 1 base, with 11 bases between them. Germline values: CDR1 SGHKS, CDR2 YYEKEE (reference sequence). This CDR3 has 15 amino acids.

This clone came up a few times. The chain uses TRBV5-8 and TRBJ1-1, with TRBD1 matching 8 bases. This CDR3 comprises 17 residues. V lost 1 base to trimming and J lost 3 bases; unmatched junction nucleotides: 11. CDR1 and CDR2 (germline): SGHTS, YDEGEE. In nucleotides, the CDR3 is TGTGCCAGCAGCTTGCTGGTGCTTCAGGGGGCAGACACTGAAGCTTTCTTT. It codes for CASSLLVLQGADTEAFF.